This T cell receptor (beta chain) comes out of a study of CD8 T cells in Susac syndrome. Germline CDR1 KGHDR, CDR2 SFDVKD. The CDR3 covers 13 residues. The V end lost 4 bases, the J end lost 7 bases, and 9 bases lay between the germline ends. Reverse transcription of about 0.45 to 1 ug RNA was performed with random hexamers. TCRdb redid the calling of the immunoSEQ multiplex PCR reads with MiXCR, one entry per CDR3 protein. The sample yields over 100,000 distinct CDR3 sequences, about 95% seen once. The chain recombines TRBV24-1 with TRBJ2-2, with D perhaps matching TRBD2 (5 bases). The sequenced sample consisted of CD8+ T cells from PBMCs. The source of this sequence is a human donor with Susac syndrome. CDR3 nucleotide sequence: TGTGCCACCAGTGACTGGGGAGACGGGGAGCTGTTTTTT. It specifies CATSDWGDGELFF.